The entry that follows covers one T cell receptor beta chain sequence. Its antigen is not identified. These data come from a study of OX40 agonist ivuxolimab in advanced cancers. Background on the study: Having had anti-PD-1, anti-PD-L1 or anti-CTLA-4 therapy before was allowed, and around 39% had some. Three patients had partial responses: one hepatocellular carcinoma, two cutaneous melanoma. General study results and limits: CD4+ and CD8+ blood T cells expanded clonally by week 6 at 0.1 to 3.0 mg/kg. CD8+ T cells averaged more expanded clones than CD4+.

The protocol was immunoSEQ multiplex PCR, while the TCRdb copy is restricted to in-frame clones and leaves out a portion. This table holds about 53,000 clones, approximately 84% found once. Material: CD4+ or CD8+ T cells sorted from blood, obtained in a trial of the OX40 agonist ivuxolimab. This receptor was identified in an adult with an advanced solid tumor such as melanoma, head and neck, liver or kidney cancer.

CDR3 in DNA: TGCGCCAGCAGTGAGGACGGCTACGAGCAGTACTTC. Its translation is CASSEDGYEQYF. The gene calls are TRBV10-2 and TRBJ2-7, with D unclear. Germline assignment: CDR1 WSHSY and CDR2 SAAADI. The CDR3 has 12 residues. V was clipped by 2 bases and J by 3 bases, with 5 bases between them.